The rows below give T cell receptor beta chains drawn from one sample of a study of blood T cell repertoires in COVID-19. The assay was immunoSEQ multiplex PCR, and TCRdb's table has in-frame clones only and misses some. The table includes tens of thousands of clones, 60% to 80% detected once. Source material: peripheral blood. Receptor source: a man older than 75 with active or convalescent COVID-19. CDR3s include the opening cysteine and the closing phenylalanine or tryptophan. The D gene is left open where the match is weak. Where a row states a size, it is once, few, many or the class of an expanded clone; other rows omit it.

V gene: TRBV3-1/TRBV3-2
clone size: .
D gene: TRBD1
J gene: TRBJ1-2
CDR3 DNA: TGTGCCAGCAGCCAGGACAGGGGGGGGAAGGGCTACACCTTC
CDR3 protein: CASSQDRGGKGYTF

V gene: TRBV19
clone size: .
D gene: TRBD1
J gene: TRBJ1-5
CDR3 DNA: TGTGCCAGTACCCCGGACAGGGGAGAGAGCAATCAGCCCCAGCATTTT
CDR3 protein: CASTPDRGESNQPQHF

V gene: TRBV28
clone size: once
D gene: TRBD1
J gene: TRBJ2-4
CDR3 DNA: TGTGCCAGCAGTTCCCCCCCGGGACAGATAGCCAAAAACATTCAGTACTTC
CDR3 protein: CASSSPPGQIAKNIQYF

V gene: TRBV2
clone size: .
D gene: .
J gene: TRBJ2-5
CDR3 DNA: TGTGCCAGCAGTGACAGGATACCCGAAGAGACCCAGTACTTC
CDR3 protein: CASSDRIPEETQYF

V gene: TRBV7-9
clone size: .
D gene: .
J gene: TRBJ2-3
CDR3 DNA: TGTGCCAGCAGCAACCGGGACTTGTTGACAGATACGCAGTATTTT
CDR3 protein: CASSNRDLLTDTQYF

V gene: TRBV5-4
clone size: .
D gene: TRBD2
J gene: TRBJ2-7
CDR3 DNA: TGTGCCAGCAGCCAACTAGCGGGAGGAGTACACGAGCAGTACTTC
CDR3 protein: CASSQLAGGVHEQYF

V gene: TRBV24-1
clone size: .
D gene: .
J gene: TRBJ1-5
CDR3 DNA: TGTGCCACCTTTAAGCGATATAGCAATCAGCCCCAGCATTTT
CDR3 protein: CATFKRYSNQPQHF

V gene: TRBV28
clone size: once
D gene: TRBD1
J gene: TRBJ2-1
CDR3 DNA: TGTGCCAGCAGTTTGGCGGCAGGGGGTACCTACAATGAGCAGTTCTTC
CDR3 protein: CASSLAAGGTYNEQFF

V gene: TRBV27
clone size: .
D gene: TRBD2
J gene: TRBJ2-7
CDR3 DNA: TGTGCCAGCAGTTTCCGGGGGGGGGCCAACGAGCAGTACTTC
CDR3 protein: CASSFRGGANEQYF

V gene: TRBV2
clone size: once
D gene: TRBD2
J gene: TRBJ2-7
CDR3 DNA: TGTGCCAGCCGGGGTCGCGGCGGGGGGGGCAGCACCTACGAGCAGTACTTC
CDR3 protein: CASRGRGGGGSTYEQYF

V gene: TRBV11-2
clone size: few
D gene: .
J gene: TRBJ2-5
CDR3 DNA: TGTGCCAGCAGCTTAGATTGGTATAGGGATACGATTCGGGGAGAGACCCAGTACTTC
CDR3 protein: CASSLDWYRDTIRGETQYF

V gene: TRBV28
clone size: .
D gene: TRBD2
J gene: TRBJ2-3
CDR3 DNA: TGTGCCAGCAGTGGACTAGCGGGAGTCACTCCCACAGATACGCAGTATTTT
CDR3 protein: CASSGLAGVTPTDTQYF

V gene: TRBV5-1
clone size: .
D gene: .
J gene: TRBJ2-5
CDR3 DNA: TGCGCCAGCAGCTTGGAGTCGGGACAAGAGACCCAGTACTTC
CDR3 protein: CASSLESGQETQYF

V gene: TRBV6-2/TRBV6-3
clone size: few
D gene: TRBD1
J gene: TRBJ2-1
CDR3 DNA: TGTGCCAGCAGTCGCGGGGACAGGGGGCGCAATGAGCAGTTCTTC
CDR3 protein: CASSRGDRGRNEQFF

V gene: TRBV2
clone size: .
D gene: TRBD2
J gene: TRBJ2-7
CDR3 DNA: TGTGCCAGCGGTAGAGCGGGAGCGGTTGAGCAGTACTTC
CDR3 protein: CASGRAGAVEQYF

V gene: TRBV7-2
clone size: .
D gene: .
J gene: TRBJ2-1
CDR3 DNA: TGTGCCAGCAGCTCGGAGGTATTGGTGAATGAGCAGTTCTTC
CDR3 protein: CASSSEVLVNEQFF

V gene: TRBV19
clone size: few
D gene: .
J gene: TRBJ2-5
CDR3 DNA: TGTGCCAGCGTAGAGACCCAGTACTTC
CDR3 protein: CASVETQYF

V gene: TRBV19
clone size: .
D gene: TRBD1
J gene: TRBJ2-5
CDR3 DNA: TGTGCCAGTAGCGAAAGGGGGCCTGGGGAGACCCAGTACTTC
CDR3 protein: CASSERGPGETQYF

V gene: TRBV6-5
clone size: .
D gene: TRBD1
J gene: TRBJ2-5
CDR3 DNA: TGTGCCAGCAGCTGGGGACAGGGGAAGACCCAGTACTTC
CDR3 protein: CASSWGQGKTQYF

V gene: TRBV7-8
clone size: .
D gene: .
J gene: TRBJ2-2
CDR3 DNA: TGTGCCAGCAGCTTAGGTGTTATCACCGGGGAGCTGTTTTTT
CDR3 protein: CASSLGVITGELFF

V gene: TRBV7-2
clone size: .
D gene: .
J gene: TRBJ2-4
CDR3 DNA: TGTGCCAGCAGCTTAGACGTGGGAGGCGAAAACATTCAGTACTTC
CDR3 protein: CASSLDVGGENIQYF

V gene: TRBV28
clone size: .
D gene: .
J gene: TRBJ1-5
CDR3 DNA: TGTGCCAGCAGTTTGGAAGACAGGTTGGATCTTGGGAATCAGCCCCAGCATTTT
CDR3 protein: CASSLEDRLDLGNQPQHF

V gene: TRBV19
clone size: few
D gene: TRBD1
J gene: TRBJ2-7
CDR3 DNA: TGTGCCAGTAGTTCTCAAAGGACAGGGGGAGAGGGGCAGTACTTC
CDR3 protein: CASSSQRTGGEGQYF

V gene: TRBV28
clone size: .
D gene: TRBD1
J gene: TRBJ1-2
CDR3 DNA: TGTGCCAGCAGCCCGCAGGGGGCGCCAACTAACTATGGCTACACCTTC
CDR3 protein: CASSPQGAPTNYGYTF

V gene: TRBV18
clone size: .
D gene: .
J gene: TRBJ2-1
CDR3 DNA: TGTGCCAGCTCAGAACAGGTATCATACAATGAGCAGTTCTTC
CDR3 protein: CASSEQVSYNEQFF

V gene: TRBV6-5
clone size: .
D gene: TRBD1
J gene: TRBJ1-4
CDR3 DNA: TGTGCCAGCAGCAAAGGGGACAGGCAGAATGAAAAACTGTTTTTT
CDR3 protein: CASSKGDRQNEKLFF

V gene: TRBV28
clone size: once
D gene: .
J gene: TRBJ2-1
CDR3 DNA: TGTGCCAGCAGTTTGACGGGAGTCTCCTACAATGAGCAGTTCTTC
CDR3 protein: CASSLTGVSYNEQFF

V gene: TRBV24-1
clone size: .
D gene: TRBD2
J gene: TRBJ2-1
CDR3 DNA: TGTGCCATCATTACTAGCGGGAGGCGAAGCTCCTACAATGAGCAGTTCTTC
CDR3 protein: CAIITSGRRSSYNEQFF

V gene: TRBV7-8
clone size: .
D gene: .
J gene: TRBJ1-1
CDR3 DNA: TGTGCCAGCAGCTTACGAGAGGGCAACACTGAAGCTTTCTTT
CDR3 protein: CASSLREGNTEAFF

V gene: TRBV9
clone size: few
D gene: TRBD2
J gene: TRBJ2-7
CDR3 DNA: TGTGCCAGCAGCGTTTTAGCGGGAAACCTTGCCGAGCAGTACTTC
CDR3 protein: CASSVLAGNLAEQYF

V gene: TRBV11-3
clone size: once
D gene: .
J gene: TRBJ1-1
CDR3 DNA: TGTGCCAGCAGCTTAGATCCGGGAACGGCTGAAGCTTTCTTT
CDR3 protein: CASSLDPGTAEAFF

V gene: TRBV19
clone size: medium-sized
D gene: TRBD1
J gene: TRBJ1-3
CDR3 DNA: TGTGCCAGCCCCGGACAGGGAGGGGATGGAAACACCATATATTTT
CDR3 protein: CASPGQGGDGNTIYF

V gene: TRBV19
clone size: once
D gene: TRBD1
J gene: TRBJ1-5
CDR3 DNA: TGTGCCAGTAGACCTACAGGGGGCGACGGGAATGGCAATCAGCCCCAGCATTTT
CDR3 protein: CASRPTGGDGNGNQPQHF

V gene: TRBV11-2
clone size: .
D gene: .
J gene: TRBJ2-3
CDR3 DNA: TGTGCCAGCAGCTTAGAGGTGACATGGGCGCAGTATTTT
CDR3 protein: CASSLEVTWAQYF

V gene: TRBV6-5
clone size: .
D gene: TRBD1
J gene: TRBJ1-6
CDR3 DNA: TGTGCCAGCAGAGGACAGGGCGGGAATTCACCCCTCCACTTT
CDR3 protein: CASRGQGGNSPLHF

V gene: TRBV6-5
clone size: .
D gene: .
J gene: TRBJ2-5
CDR3 DNA: TGTGCCAGCAGCCGAAGGACCGGAGGCCAAGAGACCCAGTACTTC
CDR3 protein: CASSRRTGGQETQYF

V gene: TRBV9
clone size: .
D gene: TRBD2
J gene: TRBJ2-7
CDR3 DNA: TGTGCCAGCAGCGTAGAGCTAGCGGGTACCTACGAGCAGTACTTC
CDR3 protein: CASSVELAGTYEQYF

V gene: TRBV29-1
clone size: .
D gene: TRBD1
J gene: TRBJ2-2
CDR3 DNA: TGCAGCGTCGACAGGGGTGGTACCGGGGAGCTGTTTTTT
CDR3 protein: CSVDRGGTGELFF

V gene: TRBV27
clone size: once
D gene: .
J gene: TRBJ2-7
CDR3 DNA: TGTGCCAGCAGTTTATTTCAGGGGCCCCCCTACGAGCAGTACTTC
CDR3 protein: CASSLFQGPPYEQYF

V gene: TRBV12-3/TRBV12-4
clone size: .
D gene: .
J gene: TRBJ2-1
CDR3 DNA: TGTGCTGCCGGCTCCTACAATGAGCAGTTCTTC
CDR3 protein: CAAGSYNEQFF

V gene: TRBV12-3/TRBV12-4
clone size: .
D gene: .
J gene: TRBJ2-7
CDR3 DNA: TGTGCCAGCAGTAAGACTGGCTACGAGCAGTACTTC
CDR3 protein: CASSKTGYEQYF

V gene: TRBV4-1
clone size: .
D gene: TRBD1
J gene: TRBJ2-5
CDR3 DNA: TGCGCCAGCAGCTCGCTCGGGACAGGGGGCTCAGAGACCCAGTACTTC
CDR3 protein: CASSSLGTGGSETQYF

V gene: TRBV5-4
clone size: once
D gene: TRBD2
J gene: TRBJ2-2
CDR3 DNA: TGTGCCAGCAGCTCGACTAGCGGGGTGAACACCGGGGAGCTGTTTTTT
CDR3 protein: CASSSTSGVNTGELFF

V gene: TRBV7-8
clone size: .
D gene: .
J gene: TRBJ1-5
CDR3 DNA: TGTGCCAGCAGCTTACTGGTCGAGGGGCCCCAGCATTTT
CDR3 protein: CASSLLVEGPQHF

V gene: TRBV30
clone size: .
D gene: TRBD2
J gene: TRBJ2-2
CDR3 DNA: TGTGCCTGGAGTCAGGGACTAGCGGGAGTCACCGGGGAGCTGTTTTTT
CDR3 protein: CAWSQGLAGVTGELFF

V gene: TRBV19
clone size: .
D gene: TRBD2
J gene: TRBJ2-7
CDR3 DNA: TGTGCCAGTAGGGACTCACTAGCGGATGGCTACGAGCAGTACTTC
CDR3 protein: CASRDSLADGYEQYF

V gene: TRBV9
clone size: .
D gene: .
J gene: TRBJ2-3
CDR3 DNA: TGTGCCAGCAGCGTAGTTGGAGGCACAGATACGCAGTATTTT
CDR3 protein: CASSVVGGTDTQYF

V gene: TRBV10-2
clone size: .
D gene: TRBD2
J gene: TRBJ2-1
CDR3 DNA: TGCGCCAGCACCTTACTAGCGGGAGTCCACAATGAGCAGTTCTTC
CDR3 protein: CASTLLAGVHNEQFF

V gene: TRBV5-1
clone size: .
D gene: .
J gene: TRBJ2-7
CDR3 DNA: TGCGCCAGCAGGGCAACGATTTCCTACGAGCAGTACTTC
CDR3 protein: CASRATISYEQYF

V gene: TRBV5-4
clone size: .
D gene: TRBD2
J gene: TRBJ2-7
CDR3 DNA: TGTGCCAGCAGCGGGGGACTAGCGGGAAACGAGCAGTACTTC
CDR3 protein: CASSGGLAGNEQYF

V gene: TRBV18
clone size: .
D gene: TRBD1
J gene: TRBJ1-1
CDR3 DNA: TGTGCCAGCTCACCACCGGGACAGGGGGGAATGAACACTGAAGCTTTCTTT
CDR3 protein: CASSPPGQGGMNTEAFF

V gene: TRBV29-1
clone size: .
D gene: TRBD2
J gene: TRBJ2-3
CDR3 DNA: TGCAGCGTCATACTAGCGGGAGAGAACACAGATACGCAGTATTTT
CDR3 protein: CSVILAGENTDTQYF

V gene: TRBV25-1
clone size: once
D gene: .
J gene: TRBJ2-7
CDR3 DNA: TGTGCCAGCAGTGAATCTGAGGGGAGGTCCTACGAGCAGTACTTC
CDR3 protein: CASSESEGRSYEQYF

V gene: TRBV28
clone size: .
D gene: TRBD1
J gene: TRBJ2-3
CDR3 DNA: TGTGCCAGCAGTTTTTGGTGGGGACAGAACCCAGATACGCAGTATTTT
CDR3 protein: CASSFWWGQNPDTQYF

V gene: TRBV2
clone size: .
D gene: TRBD1
J gene: TRBJ1-1
CDR3 DNA: TGTGCCAGCGTGGGACAGGTGAACACTGAAGCTTTCTTT
CDR3 protein: CASVGQVNTEAFF

V gene: TRBV29-1
clone size: once
D gene: TRBD2
J gene: TRBJ2-3
CDR3 DNA: TGCAGCGTCGGACTAGCGTCCTCCGATACGCAGTATTTT
CDR3 protein: CSVGLASSDTQYF

V gene: TRBV18
clone size: .
D gene: .
J gene: TRBJ1-6
CDR3 DNA: TGTGCCAGCTCACCAGACACGGATAATTCACCCCTCCACTTT
CDR3 protein: CASSPDTDNSPLHF

V gene: TRBV28
clone size: .
D gene: TRBD1
J gene: TRBJ1-1
CDR3 DNA: TGTGCCAGCAGCTTGAAGGAAGGGTTGACAGGGGTGACTGAAGCTTTCTTT
CDR3 protein: CASSLKEGLTGVTEAFF

V gene: TRBV28
clone size: .
D gene: TRBD1
J gene: TRBJ2-7
CDR3 DNA: TGTGCCAGCAGTTTTGGGGGGACAGGATCCTACGAGCAGTACTTC
CDR3 protein: CASSFGGTGSYEQYF